Shown below are 16 T cell receptor beta chains from a single sample sequenced in a study of cytomegalovirus exposure and HLA in healthy donors. Sequencing was performed with immunoSEQ multiplex PCR; in TCRdb, only in-frame clones are kept and a portion is missing. In the table there are some 120,000 clones, 88% of which are singletons. Sample: PBMCs. These receptors were obtained from a man younger than 40 in good health and CMV-seronegative.

This rearrangement joins TRBV11-2 to TRBJ2-7, with a tentative D call TRBD2 (5 bases). Germline assignment: CDR1 SGHAT and CDR2 FQNNGV. Trimming took off 1 base at V and 2 bases at J, with 15 bases between the two ends. CDR3 length: 16 residues. The CDR3 reads CASSLALDGSAYEQYF. Here the CDR3 DNA reads TGTGCCAGCAGCTTAGCCCTGGACGGTAGCGCCTACGAGCAGTACTTC.

This clone was observed a single time. This chain connects TRBV2 to TRBJ2-1; 9 bases are shared with TRBD2. V gave up 9 bases and J gave up 8 bases; unmatched junction bases: 8. The CDR3 covers 13 residues. Germline V gene data show CDR1 as SNHLY and CDR2 as FYNNEI. As DNA, the CDR3 is TGTGCCAGTGCGGGAGGGGTGGTCGATGAGCAGTTCTTC. The encoded protein is CASAGGVVDEQFF.

The CDR3 DNA reads TGCGCCAGCAGCCCCCTGAGCCAGCGGAACACTGAAGCTTTCTTT. This sequence encodes CASSPLSQRNTEAFF. This chain uses TRBV5-1 with TRBJ1-1; D uncertain. CDR1 is SGHRS and CDR2 is YFSETQ in the germline V gene. The length of the CDR3 is 15 residues. Trimming stripped 4 bases from V and 1 base from J, with 14 bases between.

For the CDR3, the DNA is TGCGCCAGCAGCTTGGAAGGGGTCGATGAGCAGTTCTTC. Its protein product is CASSLEGVDEQFF. The rearrangement links TRBV5-1 to TRBJ2-1, with TRBD1 as a possible D gene (5 bases). With 0 bases removed from V and 8 bases from J, the gap between germline ends came to 9 bases. Germline lookup yields CDR1 SGHRS and CDR2 YFSETQ. This CDR3 comprises 13 residues.

J is TRBJ2-7 and V is TRBV18; TRBD2 is a possible D gene (6 bases). Germline lookup yields CDR1 KGHSH and CDR2 LQKENI. The V and J ends lost 6 bases and 0 bases respectively, with 12 bases between them. This CDR3 comprises 14 residues. This CDR3 is CASSELAISYEQYF. CDR3 nucleotide sequence: TGTGCCAGCTCCGAACTAGCCATCTCCTACGAGCAGTACTTC.

The chain combines TRBV29-1 with TRBJ2-7, with 9 bases fitting TRBD2. The V and J ends lost 2 bases and 5 bases, in that order; junction bases with no gene match: 10. This CDR3 has 15 residues. The germline gives CDR1 SQVTM, CDR2 ANQGSEA. CDR3 in amino acids: CSVERGSSGIDEQYF. In DNA, the CDR3 is TGCAGCGTTGAAAGAGGGTCTAGCGGGATAGACGAGCAGTACTTC.

The chain recombines TRBV10-3 with TRBJ1-5, with D perhaps TRBD1 (5 bases). CDR1 and CDR2 (germline): ENHRY, SYGVKD. This CDR3 is 14 amino acids long. Trimming removed 8 bases from V and 4 bases from J, with 15 bases in between. This CDR3 reads CAIWTGGGNQPQHF. DNA for the CDR3: TGTGCCATCTGGACCGGGGGAGGTAATCAGCCCCAGCATTTT.

The chain is built from TRBV19 and TRBJ1-5, with a tentative D call TRBD1 (6 bases). Trimming pared 11 bases from V and 13 bases from J, leaving 30 bases between. The CDR3 has 15 amino acids. The germline gives CDR1 LNHDA, CDR2 SQIVND (reference sequence). The CDR3 coding sequence is TGTGCCTCCCTGGGGATCGGGCAGGGGACTACCCCACAGCATTTT. Residues: CASLGIGQGTTPQHF.

V usage is TRBV7-9 and J usage is TRBJ2-3, with TRBD2 matching 10 bases. The CDR3 is made up of 17 amino acids. Germline CDR1 and CDR2: SEHNR and FQNEAQ (reference sequence). Trimming took 9 bases from V and 2 from J; bases not matched to a gene: 14. The CDR3 DNA is TGTGCCAGGACTGAGCTAGCGGGAGTGATTCCCACAGATACGCAGTATTTT. It codes for CARTELAGVIPTDTQYF.

This sequence joins TRBV4-1 and TRBJ1-4; 7 nucleotides line up with TRBD1. Trimming took 4 bases from V and 0 from J; bases not matched to a gene: 11. The CDR3 loop spans 18 amino acids. Germline V lookup: CDR1 MGHRA, CDR2 YSYEKL. The CDR3: CASSLPPGQFATNEKLFF. The CDR3 nucleotides read TGCGCCAGCAGCCTCCCCCCGGGACAGTTTGCAACTAATGAAAAACTGTTTTTT.

A note on this clone: At one end the junction does not follow the germline gene, possibly because of a read error. This sequence joins TRBV4-3 and TRBJ2-7; 7 nucleotides line up with TRBD1. Germline V CDR1 and CDR2: LGHNA, YSLEER. The CDR3 sequence is 16 residues long. The CDR3 spells CASSQGTARGPSEQYF. The CDR3 nucleotides read TGCGCCAGCAGTCAAGGGACAGCGCGCGGGCCCAGCGAGCAGTACTTC.

The chain combines TRBV19 with TRBJ2-1; the D gene is possibly TRBD1 (5 bases). Germline V gene data show CDR1 as LNHDA and CDR2 as SQIVND (reference sequence). This CDR3 contains 14 residues. Trimming stripped 9 bases from V and 9 bases from J, with 21 bases between. CDR3 sequence (DNA): TGTGCCAGCAGAGGTGCTCAGGGTGGGGCTGAGCAGTTCTTC. This translates into CASRGAQGGAEQFF.

This sequence joins TRBV2 and TRBJ2-5, with TRBD1 matching over 10 bases. The germline V gene encodes CDR1 SNHLY and CDR2 FYNNEI. The CDR3 is 15 amino acids. V dropped 5 bases and J dropped 1; count of bases not matched to a gene: 4. The CDR3 DNA follows: TGTGCCAGCAGTCGGGACAGGGGTAGCCAAGAGACCCAGTACTTC. Its translation: CASSRDRGSQETQYF.

CDR3 amino acids: CASSPTDTGGYGYTF. CDR3 coding DNA: TGTGCCAGCAGTCCAACTGATACAGGGGGCTATGGCTACACCTTC. The chain couples TRBV28 to TRBJ1-2; 8 bases are shared with TRBD1. Losses at the gene ends were 5 bases for V and 4 bases for J; bases not matched to a gene: 9. Per the germline V gene, CDR1 is MDHEN and CDR2 is SYDVKM. This CDR3 has 15 residues.

V usage is TRBV2 and J usage is TRBJ2-1; D is possibly TRBD1 (5 bases). V was pared by 5 bases and J by 3 bases, with 8 bases between. Germline-derived CDR1 and CDR2 are SNHLY and FYNNEI. The CDR3 has 13 amino acids. The CDR3 here is CASSSDNYNEQFF. The DNA of the CDR3 is TGTGCCAGCAGTTCGGACAACTACAATGAGCAGTTCTTC.

V usage is TRBV14 and J usage is TRBJ1-1; D is perhaps TRBD1 (6 bases). CDR3 length: 13 residues. V lost 1 base and J 13 bases, leaving 16 bases between the germline ends. CDR1 and CDR2 (germline): SGHDN, FVKESK. CDR3 DNA: TGTGCCAGCAGCCAAGCAGGGGCCTATCTTGATTTCTTT. Amino acids: CASSQAGAYLDFF.